This T cell receptor (beta chain) was sequenced in a study of cytomegalovirus exposure and HLA in healthy donors. Whole-study findings and limits: TCR beta V- and J-gene trimming, according to a later analysis, was linked to a missense DCLRE1C variant.

As to this clone: Its specificity is unknown.

The PCR was carried out with 60 Vbeta primers and 13 Jbeta primers. This table comes from immunoSEQ multiplex PCR, and its TCRdb copy is limited to in-frame clones, with some not included. The repertoire holds 150,000 to 200,000 clones, with 81% as singletons. CDR1 is MNHEY, CDR2 SMNVEV, per germline (reference sequence). The germline V and J ends were trimmed by 8 bases and 4 bases, with 12 bases remaining between them. The CDR3 has 13 amino acids. The J gene is TRBJ2-1, the V gene TRBV27; unclear D gene. This receptor was taken from a woman aged 30 to 39 in good health and CMV-seronegative. Sequenced sample: PBMCs. This CDR3 is CASHTKPYNEQFF. As DNA, the CDR3 is TGTGCCAGCCATACAAAACCGTACAATGAGCAGTTCTTC.